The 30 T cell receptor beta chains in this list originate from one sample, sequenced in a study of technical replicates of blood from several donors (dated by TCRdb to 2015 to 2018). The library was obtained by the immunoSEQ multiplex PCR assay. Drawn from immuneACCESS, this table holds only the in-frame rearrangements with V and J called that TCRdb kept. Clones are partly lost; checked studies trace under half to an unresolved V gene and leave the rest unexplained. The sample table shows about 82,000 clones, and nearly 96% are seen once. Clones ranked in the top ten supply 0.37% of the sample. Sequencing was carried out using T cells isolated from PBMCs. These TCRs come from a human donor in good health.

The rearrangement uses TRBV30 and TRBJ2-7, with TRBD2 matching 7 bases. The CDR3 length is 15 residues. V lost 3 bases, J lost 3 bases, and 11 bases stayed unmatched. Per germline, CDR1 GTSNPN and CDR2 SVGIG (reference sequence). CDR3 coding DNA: TGTGCCTGGAGCCTCATCCGGGACTACAACTACGAGCAGTACTTC. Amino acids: CAWSLIRDYNYEQYF.

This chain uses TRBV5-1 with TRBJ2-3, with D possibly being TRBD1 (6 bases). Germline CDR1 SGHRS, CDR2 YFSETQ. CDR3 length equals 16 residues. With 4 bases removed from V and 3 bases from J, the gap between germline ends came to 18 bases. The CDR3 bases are TGCGCCAGCAGCCGAGGACAGCTTTTACCAACAGATACGCAGTATTTT. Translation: CASSRGQLLPTDTQYF.

The CDR3 DNA reads TGTGCCAGCAGCTCCCTTACTAGCGGCTCCTACGAGCAGTACTTC. Residues: CASSSLTSGSYEQYF. V gene TRBV6-5 combines with J gene TRBJ2-7; 8 bases match TRBD2. The CDR3 runs to 15 residues. Germline CDR1 and CDR2: MNHEY and SVGAGI. The V and J ends lost 6 bases and 0 bases, in that order; junction bases with no gene match: 7.

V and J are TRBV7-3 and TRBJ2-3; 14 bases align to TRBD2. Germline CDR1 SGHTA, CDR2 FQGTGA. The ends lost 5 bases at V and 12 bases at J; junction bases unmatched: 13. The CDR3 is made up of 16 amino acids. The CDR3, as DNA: TGTGCCAGCAGCCCGGGGACTAGCGGGAGTGCCATACATCAGTATTTT. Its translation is CASSPGTSGSAIHQYF.

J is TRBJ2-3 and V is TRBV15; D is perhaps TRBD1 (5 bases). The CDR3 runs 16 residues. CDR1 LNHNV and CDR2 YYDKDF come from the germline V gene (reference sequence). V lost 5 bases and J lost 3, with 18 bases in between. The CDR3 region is CATSGPLGVRTDTQYF. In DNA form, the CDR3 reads TGTGCCACCAGCGGACCGTTAGGGGTTAGGACAGATACGCAGTATTTT.

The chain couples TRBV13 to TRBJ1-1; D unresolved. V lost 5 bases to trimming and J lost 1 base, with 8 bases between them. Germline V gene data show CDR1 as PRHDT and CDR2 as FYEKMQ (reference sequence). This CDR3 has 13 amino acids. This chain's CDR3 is CASSQTTNTEAFF. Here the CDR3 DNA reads TGTGCCAGCAGCCAAACAACGAACACTGAAGCTTTCTTT. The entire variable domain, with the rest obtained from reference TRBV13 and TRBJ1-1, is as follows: AAGVIQSPRHLIKEKRETATLKCYPIPRHDTVYWYQQGPGQDPQFLISFYEKMQSDKGSIPDRFSAQQFSDYHSELNMSSLELGDSALYFCASSQTTNTEAFFGQGTRLTVV.

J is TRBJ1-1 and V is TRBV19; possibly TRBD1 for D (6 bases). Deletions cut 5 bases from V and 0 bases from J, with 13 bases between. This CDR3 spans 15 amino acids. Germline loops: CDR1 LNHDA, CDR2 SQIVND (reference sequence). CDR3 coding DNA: TGTGCCAGTAGTGCTACAGGGAGAGTGAACACTGAAGCTTTCTTT. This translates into CASSATGRVNTEAFF. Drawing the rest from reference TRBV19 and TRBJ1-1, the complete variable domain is DGGITQSPKYLFRKEGQNVTLSCEQNLNHDAMYWYRQDPGQGLRLIYYSQIVNDFQKGDIAEGYSVSREKKESFPLTVTSAQKNPTAFYLCASSATGRVNTEAFFGQGTRLTVV.

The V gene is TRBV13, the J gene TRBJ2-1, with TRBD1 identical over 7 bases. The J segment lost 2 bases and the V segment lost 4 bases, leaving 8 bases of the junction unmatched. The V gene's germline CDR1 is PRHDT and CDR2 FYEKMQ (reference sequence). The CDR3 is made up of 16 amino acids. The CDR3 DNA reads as TGTGCCAGCAGCTACAGGGGCGTTAACCCCTACAATGAGCAGTTCTTC. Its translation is CASSYRGVNPYNEQFF. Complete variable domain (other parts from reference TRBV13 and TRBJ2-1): AAGVIQSPRHLIKEKRETATLKCYPIPRHDTVYWYQQGPGQDPQFLISFYEKMQSDKGSIPDRFSAQQFSDYHSELNMSSLELGDSALYFCASSYRGVNPYNEQFFGPGTRLTVL.

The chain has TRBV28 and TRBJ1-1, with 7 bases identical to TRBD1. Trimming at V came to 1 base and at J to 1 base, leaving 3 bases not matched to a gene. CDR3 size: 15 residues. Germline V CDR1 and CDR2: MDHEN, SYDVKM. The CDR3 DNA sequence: TGTGCCAGCAGTTTATCTACAGGGGCGAACACTGAAGCTTTCTTT. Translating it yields CASSLSTGANTEAFF.

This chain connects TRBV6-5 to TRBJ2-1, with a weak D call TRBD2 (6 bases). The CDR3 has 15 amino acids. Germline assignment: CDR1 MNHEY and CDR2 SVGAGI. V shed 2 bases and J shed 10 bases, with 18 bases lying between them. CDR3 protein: CASSYSASAPGEQFF. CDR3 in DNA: TGTGCCAGCAGTTACAGTGCTAGCGCTCCCGGAGAGCAGTTCTTC.

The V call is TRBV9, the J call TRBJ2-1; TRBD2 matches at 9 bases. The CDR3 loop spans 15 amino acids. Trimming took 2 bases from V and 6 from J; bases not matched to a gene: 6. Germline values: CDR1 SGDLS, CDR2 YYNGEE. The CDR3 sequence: CASSVISSGSNEQFF. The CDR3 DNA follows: TGTGCCAGCAGCGTCATTAGTAGCGGGAGCAATGAGCAGTTCTTC.

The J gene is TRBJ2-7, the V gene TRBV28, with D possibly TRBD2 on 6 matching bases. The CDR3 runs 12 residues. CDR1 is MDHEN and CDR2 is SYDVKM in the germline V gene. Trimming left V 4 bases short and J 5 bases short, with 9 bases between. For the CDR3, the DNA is TGTGCCAGCAGTTCGGAGGGTCACGAGCAGTACTTC. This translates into CASSSEGHEQYF.

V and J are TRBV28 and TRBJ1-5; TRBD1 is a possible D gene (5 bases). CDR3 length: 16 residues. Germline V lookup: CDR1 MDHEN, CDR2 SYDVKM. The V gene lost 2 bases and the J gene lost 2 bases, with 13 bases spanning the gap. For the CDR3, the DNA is TGTGCCAGCAGTTTAGGGGGGGGGATGGGCAATCAGCCCCAGCATTTT. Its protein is CASSLGGGMGNQPQHF.

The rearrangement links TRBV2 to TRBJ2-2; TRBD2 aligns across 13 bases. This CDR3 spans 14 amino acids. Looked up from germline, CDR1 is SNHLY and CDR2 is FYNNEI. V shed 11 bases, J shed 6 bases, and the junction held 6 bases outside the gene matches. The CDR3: CAGGLAGAAGELFF. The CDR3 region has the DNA TGTGCCGGCGGACTAGCGGGAGCCGCCGGGGAGCTGTTTTTT.

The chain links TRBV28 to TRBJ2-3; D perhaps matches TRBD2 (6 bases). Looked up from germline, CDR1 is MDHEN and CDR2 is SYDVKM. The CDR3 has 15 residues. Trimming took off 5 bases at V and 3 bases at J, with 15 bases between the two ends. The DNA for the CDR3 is TGTGCCAGCAGTACATCAGGGACTTCTACAGATACGCAGTATTTT. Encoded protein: CASSTSGTSTDTQYF. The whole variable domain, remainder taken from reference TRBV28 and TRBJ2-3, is DVKVTQSSRYLVKRTGEKVFLECVQDMDHENMFWYRQDPGLGLRLIYFSYDVKMKEKGDIPEGYSVSREKKERFSLILESASTNQTSMYLCASSTSGTSTDTQYFGPGTRLTVL.

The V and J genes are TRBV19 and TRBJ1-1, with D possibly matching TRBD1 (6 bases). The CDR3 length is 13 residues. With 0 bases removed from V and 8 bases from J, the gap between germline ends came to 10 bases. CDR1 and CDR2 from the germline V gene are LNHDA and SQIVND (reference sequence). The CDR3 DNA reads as TGTGCCAGTAGTATAGACAGGACAGTCGAAGCTTTCTTT. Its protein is CASSIDRTVEAFF.

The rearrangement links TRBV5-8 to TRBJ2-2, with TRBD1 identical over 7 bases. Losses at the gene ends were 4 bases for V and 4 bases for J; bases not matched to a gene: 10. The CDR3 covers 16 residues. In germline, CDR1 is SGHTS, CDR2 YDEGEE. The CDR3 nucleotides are TGTGCCAGCAGCCAAGACAGGGTTGGTAGCACCGGGGAGCTGTTTTTT. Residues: CASSQDRVGSTGELFF.

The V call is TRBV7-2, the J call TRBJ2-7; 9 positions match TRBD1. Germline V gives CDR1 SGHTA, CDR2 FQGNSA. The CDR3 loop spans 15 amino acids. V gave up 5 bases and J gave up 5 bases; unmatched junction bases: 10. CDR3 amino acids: CASSHTGGQGHEQYF. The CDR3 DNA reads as TGTGCCAGCAGCCATACCGGGGGACAGGGCCACGAGCAGTACTTC. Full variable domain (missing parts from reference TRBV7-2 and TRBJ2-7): GAGVSQSPSNKVTEKGKDVELRCDPISGHTALYWYRQSLGQGLEFLIYFQGNSAPDKSGLPSDRFSAERTGGSVSTLTIQRTQQEDSAVYLCASSHTGGQGHEQYFGPGTRLTVT.

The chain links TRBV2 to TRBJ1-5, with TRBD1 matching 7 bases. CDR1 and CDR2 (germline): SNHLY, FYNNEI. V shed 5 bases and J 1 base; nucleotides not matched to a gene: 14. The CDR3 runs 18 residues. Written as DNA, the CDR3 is TGTGCCAGCAGTAACCGGGACAGCCAGGGATCAAGCAATCAGCCCCAGCATTTT. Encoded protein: CASSNRDSQGSSNQPQHF. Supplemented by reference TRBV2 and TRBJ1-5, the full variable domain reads EPEVTQTPSHQVTQMGQEVILRCVPISNHLYFYWYRQILGQKVEFLVSFYNNEISEKSEIFDDQFSVERPDGSNFTLKIRSTKLEDSAMYFCASSNRDSQGSSNQPQHFGDGTRLSIL.

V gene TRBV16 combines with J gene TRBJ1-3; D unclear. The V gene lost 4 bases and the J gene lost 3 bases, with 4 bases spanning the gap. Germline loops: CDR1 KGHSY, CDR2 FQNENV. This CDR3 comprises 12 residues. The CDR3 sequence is CASSPYGNTIYF. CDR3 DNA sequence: TGTGCCAGCAGCCCTTATGGAAACACCATATATTTT.

The CDR3 sequence is CASSLSGSLNEQFF. For the CDR3, the DNA is TGTGCCAGCAGCTTAAGCGGGAGTCTTAATGAGCAGTTCTTC. The rearrangement joins TRBV7-3 to TRBJ2-1; 7 positions match TRBD2. The CDR3 is 14 amino acids. V shed 1 base and J 7 bases; nucleotides not matched to a gene: 4. Germline CDR1 SGHTA, CDR2 FQGTGA.

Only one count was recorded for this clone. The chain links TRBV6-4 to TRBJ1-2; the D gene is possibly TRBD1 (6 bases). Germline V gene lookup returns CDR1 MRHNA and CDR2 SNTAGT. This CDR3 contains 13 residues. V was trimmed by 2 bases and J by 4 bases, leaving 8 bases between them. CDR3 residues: CASSDDRSYGYTF. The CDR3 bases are TGTGCCAGCAGTGACGACAGGTCCTATGGCTACACCTTC.

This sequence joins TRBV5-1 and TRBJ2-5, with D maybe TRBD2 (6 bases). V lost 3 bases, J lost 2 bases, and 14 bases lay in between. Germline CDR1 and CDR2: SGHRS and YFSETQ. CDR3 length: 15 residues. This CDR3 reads CASSSVRDSQETQYF. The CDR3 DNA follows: TGCGCCAGCAGCTCAGTCCGGGACTCTCAAGAGACCCAGTACTTC.

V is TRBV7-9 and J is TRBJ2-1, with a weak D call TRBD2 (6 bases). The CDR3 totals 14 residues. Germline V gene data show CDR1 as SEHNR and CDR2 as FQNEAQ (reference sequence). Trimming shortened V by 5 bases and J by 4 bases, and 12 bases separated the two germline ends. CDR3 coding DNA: TGTGCCAGCAGCCCCTTGGGGGGATACAATGAGCAGTTCTTC. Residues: CASSPLGGYNEQFF.

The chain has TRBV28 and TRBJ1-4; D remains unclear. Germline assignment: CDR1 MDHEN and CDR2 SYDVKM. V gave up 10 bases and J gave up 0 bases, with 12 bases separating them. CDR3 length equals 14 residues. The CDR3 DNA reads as TGTGCCATCGGGGATGGGACAACTAATGAAAAACTGTTTTTT. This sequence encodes CAIGDGTTNEKLFF.

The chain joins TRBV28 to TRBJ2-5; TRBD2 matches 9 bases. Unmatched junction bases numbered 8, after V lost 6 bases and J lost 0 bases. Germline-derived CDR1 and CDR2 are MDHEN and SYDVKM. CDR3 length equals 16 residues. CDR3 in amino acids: CASRQGTSPYQETQYF. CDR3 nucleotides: TGTGCCAGCAGGCAAGGGACTAGCCCGTACCAAGAGACCCAGTACTTC.

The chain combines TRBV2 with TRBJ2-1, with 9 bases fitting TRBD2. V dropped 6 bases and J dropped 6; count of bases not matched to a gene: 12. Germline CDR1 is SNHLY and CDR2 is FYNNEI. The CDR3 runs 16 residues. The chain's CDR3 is CASSTLFAGGLNEQFF. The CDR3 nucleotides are TGTGCCAGCAGCACGCTCTTTGCGGGAGGGCTCAATGAGCAGTTCTTC.

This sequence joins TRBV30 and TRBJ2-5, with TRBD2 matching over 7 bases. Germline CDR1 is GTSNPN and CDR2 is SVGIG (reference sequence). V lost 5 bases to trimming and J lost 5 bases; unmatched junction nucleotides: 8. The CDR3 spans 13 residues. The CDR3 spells CAWLSGTKETQYF. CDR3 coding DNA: TGTGCCTGGTTAAGCGGGACTAAGGAGACCCAGTACTTC. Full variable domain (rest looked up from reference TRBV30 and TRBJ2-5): SQTIHQWPATLVQPVGSPLSLECTVEGTSNPNLYWYRQAAGRGLQLLFYSVGIGQISSEVPQNLSASRPQDRQFILSSKKLLLSDSGFYLCAWLSGTKETQYFGPGTRLLVL.

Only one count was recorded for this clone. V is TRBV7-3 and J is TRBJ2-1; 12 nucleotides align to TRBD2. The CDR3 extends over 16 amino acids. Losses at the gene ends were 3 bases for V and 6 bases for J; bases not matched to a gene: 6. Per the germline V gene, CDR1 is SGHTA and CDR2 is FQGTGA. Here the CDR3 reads CASSFKGLAGPNEQFF. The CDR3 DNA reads TGTGCCAGCAGCTTTAAGGGACTAGCGGGTCCCAATGAGCAGTTCTTC. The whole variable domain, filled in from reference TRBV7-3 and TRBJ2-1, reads GAGVSQTPSNKVTEKGKYVELRCDPISGHTALYWYRQSLGQGPEFLIYFQGTGAADDSGLPNDRFFAVRPEGSVSTLKIQRTERGDSAVYLCASSFKGLAGPNEQFFGPGTRLTVL.

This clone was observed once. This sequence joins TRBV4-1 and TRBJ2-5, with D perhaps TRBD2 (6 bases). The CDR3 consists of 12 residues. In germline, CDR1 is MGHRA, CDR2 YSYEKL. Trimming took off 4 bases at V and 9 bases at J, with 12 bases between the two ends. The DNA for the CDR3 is TGCGCCAGCAGCCTACCTGGCGGGGCCCAGTACTTC. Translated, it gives CASSLPGGAQYF.